One sample yielded the 14 T cell receptor beta chains listed below, sequenced in a study of blood T cells in healthy people across ages. The authors ran a second PCR of roughly 6 to 12 cycles using a sample-barcoded 5' primer and a J-beta primer mix. TCRdb reprocessed the 5' RACE reads via MiXCR and lists one record per CDR3 protein. Found here are around 1.1 million distinct CDR3 sequences, about two fifths of them singletons; the top ten hold about an eighth. Sequenced input: blood. Receptor source: a man aged 18 to 29 in good health.

V usage is TRBV6-2 or TRBV6-3 and J usage is TRBJ2-5; 8 bases fit TRBD2. CDR3 size: 15 residues. Trimming removed 6 bases from V and 2 bases from J; junction bases left unmatched: 8. CDR1 MNHEY and CDR2 SVGEGT come from the germline V gene. The DNA of the CDR3 is TGTGCCAGCAGGGAACCGGGACTAGTACAAGAGACCCAGTACTTC. Its translation is CASREPGLVQETQYF.

In the case of this clonotype: One end of the junction is discordant with germline, which a read error may explain. V usage is TRBV5-1 and J usage is TRBJ2-3; D gene ambiguous. CDR3 length: 14 amino acids. The germline gives CDR1 SGHRS, CDR2 YFSETQ. The chain's CDR3 is CASSLELYTDTRYF. The CDR3 coding sequence is TGCGCCAGCAGCTTGGAGTTGTACACAGATACGCGGTATTTT.

There are many counts of this clonotype. The chain couples TRBV29-1 to TRBJ1-1; D is unclear. Trimming left V 5 bases short and J 4 bases short, with 5 bases between. From germline, CDR1 is SQVTM and CDR2 ANQGSEA. The CDR3 sequence is 10 residues long. The CDR3: CSVSLTEAFF. CDR3 coding DNA: TGCAGCGTTTCCCTCACTGAAGCTTTCTTT.

Details on this clonotype: A much larger clone sits a single nucleotide away, making a read error possible. The chain recombines TRBV5-1 with TRBJ2-3; D is unresolved. V gave up 8 bases and J gave up 2 bases, with 12 bases separating them. Germline assignment: CDR1 SGHRS and CDR2 YFSETQ. CDR3 size: 13 residues. The CDR3 region has the DNA TGCGCCAGAAGCCTCTTACTCACAGATACGCAGTATTTT. As protein: CARSLLLTDTQYF.

The chain joins TRBV4-3 to TRBJ1-4, with 9 bases lining up with TRBD1. The CDR3 extends over 15 amino acids. CDR1 and CDR2 from the germline V gene are LGHNA and YSLEER. V shed 2 bases, J shed 7 bases, and the junction held 5 bases outside the gene matches. The CDR3 DNA follows: TGCGCCAGCAGCCAAACCGGGACAGGGTCTGAAAAACTGTTTTTT. Its protein is CASSQTGTGSEKLFF.

The chain couples TRBV28 to TRBJ2-1; maybe TRBD2 (5 bases). Per germline, CDR1 MDHEN and CDR2 SYDVKM. The V end lost 5 bases, the J end lost 10 bases, and 12 bases lay between the germline ends. This CDR3 has 12 residues. The CDR3 DNA sequence: TGTGCCAGCAGTGCTTGGACTCAGGAGCAGTTCTTC. Protein sequence: CASSAWTQEQFF.

This clonotype was detected only a few times. The chain has TRBV7-2 and TRBJ2-3, with D perhaps matching TRBD2 (6 bases). This CDR3 is 17 amino acids long. Germline lookup yields CDR1 SGHTA and CDR2 FQGNSA. V dropped 1 base and J dropped 2 bases, with 16 bases sitting between them. CDR3 sequence reads: CASSLVPAGPPTDTQYF. CDR3 nucleotides: TGTGCCAGCAGCTTAGTTCCGGCGGGGCCACCCACAGATACGCAGTATTTT.

This sequence joins TRBV5-5 and TRBJ1-6, with D tentatively TRBD1 (6 bases). Trimming took off 4 bases at V and 8 bases at J, with 13 bases between the two ends. Per germline, CDR1 SGHKS and CDR2 YYEKEE (reference sequence). CDR3 size: 14 residues. In DNA form, the CDR3 reads TGTGCCAGCAGCAAGGGGGACAAGGATTCACCCCTCCACTTT. Translation gives CASSKGDKDSPLHF.

This chain links TRBV6-6 with TRBJ1-2; TRBD1 is a possible D gene (5 bases). CDR1 is MNHNY, CDR2 SVGAGI, per germline (reference sequence). Trimming stripped 2 bases from V and 4 bases from J, with 20 bases between. The CDR3 runs 17 residues. This CDR3 is CASSYAPRQGWSYGYTF. The CDR3 region has the DNA TGTGCCAGCAGTTACGCCCCTAGGCAGGGCTGGAGCTATGGCTACACCTTC.

The chain employs TRBV12-5 and TRBJ2-2; weak D call: TRBD1 (6 bases). From germline, CDR1 is LGHNT and CDR2 FRNRAP. V dropped 3 bases and J dropped 4 bases, with 9 bases sitting between them. The CDR3 has 14 residues. As DNA, the CDR3 is TGTGCTAGTGGTTTTTACAGGGTCACCGGGGAGCTGTTTTTT. Its translation: CASGFYRVTGELFF.

The table lists this clonotype with a count of one. The chain uses TRBV6-5 and TRBJ1-2; D not resolved. Deletions cut 2 bases from V and 3 bases from J, with 16 bases between. The CDR3 contains 16 residues. Germline V gives CDR1 MNHEY, CDR2 SVGAGI. CDR3: CASSYGQVGRYYGYTF. CDR3 sequence (DNA): TGTGCCAGCAGTTACGGGCAGGTCGGGCGATACTATGGCTACACCTTC.

J is TRBJ1-1 and V is TRBV11-2; no definite D call. This CDR3 comprises 11 residues. Per the germline V gene, CDR1 is SGHAT and CDR2 is FQNNGV. V was trimmed by 5 bases and J by 11 bases, leaving 12 bases between them. The CDR3 loop is CASSRLTGAFF. CDR3 bases: TGTGCCAGCAGCCGTCTCACTGGGGCTTTCTTT.

This clonotype has just one count. V and J are TRBV4-2 and TRBJ2-3, with 7 bases that match TRBD1. V lost 2 bases and J lost 2; bases outside the gene matches: 16. Germline V lookup: CDR1 LGHNA, CDR2 YNFKEQ. The CDR3 totals 19 residues. CDR3 nucleotide sequence: TGTGCCAGCAGCCAAAGATATGGACGGGACAGCCGATTCACAGATACGCAGTATTTT. It encodes CASSQRYGRDSRFTDTQYF.

The V and J genes are TRBV3-1 and TRBJ1-1; D uncertain. Germline V gene lookup returns CDR1 LGHDT and CDR2 YNNKEL (reference sequence). Between the trimmed V and J ends, which lost 4 bases and 1 base, there was a span of 10 bases. The CDR3 has 14 residues. As DNA, the CDR3 is TGTGCCAGCAGCCCCCTAAGCTGGAACACTGAAGCTTTCTTT. Translated, it gives CASSPLSWNTEAFF.